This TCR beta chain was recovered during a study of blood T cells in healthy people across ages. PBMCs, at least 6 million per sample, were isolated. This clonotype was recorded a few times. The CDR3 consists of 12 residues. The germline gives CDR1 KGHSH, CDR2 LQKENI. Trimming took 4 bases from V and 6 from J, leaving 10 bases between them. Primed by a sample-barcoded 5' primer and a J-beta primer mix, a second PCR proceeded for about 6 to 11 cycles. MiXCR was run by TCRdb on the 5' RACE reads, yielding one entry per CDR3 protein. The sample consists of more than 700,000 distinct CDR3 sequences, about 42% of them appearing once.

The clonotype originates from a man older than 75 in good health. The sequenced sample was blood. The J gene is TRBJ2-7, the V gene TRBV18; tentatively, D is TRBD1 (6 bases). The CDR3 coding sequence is TGTGCCAGCTCACAACAGGGTGGCGAGCAGTACTTC. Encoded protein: CASSQQGGEQYF.